Listed below are T cell receptor beta chains from one sample, sequenced in a study of T cell responses to AZD1222 COVID-19 vaccine. The assay was immunoSEQ multiplex PCR, and TCRdb's table has in-frame clones only and misses some. Of 120,000 to 150,000 clones in the sample, 90% to 95% were seen once. The sequences come from peripheral blood, collected on day 0 of AZD1222 vaccination. The receptors come from an adult in good health. The CDR3 runs from the conserved cysteine through the conserved F or W. The order of the fields is J gene, clone size, D gene, V gene, CDR3 protein, CDR3 DNA. D genes are given only for firm matches. Some rows have no size entry. The others give once, few or many, or a class for an expanded clone.

TRBJ1-2 | NA | NA | TRBV20-1 | CSATEPGIDYGYTF | TGCAGTGCTACTGAGCCGGGGATCGACTATGGCTACACCTTC
TRBJ2-2 | NA | NA | TRBV9 | CASSVVPNTGELFF | TGTGCCAGCAGCGTAGTACCGAACACCGGGGAGCTGTTTTTT
TRBJ2-5 | NA | TRBD1 | TRBV5-1 | CASSLTGEETQYF | TGCGCCAGCAGCTTAACAGGGGAAGAGACCCAGTACTTC
TRBJ2-2 | NA | NA | TRBV18 | CASSPRPTGIPPGELFF | TGTGCCAGCTCACCACGCCCAACAGGGATCCCGCCCGGGGAGCTGTTTTTT
TRBJ1-1 | NA | NA | TRBV10-3 | CAISEGQTNTEAFF | TGTGCCATCAGTGAGGGACAGACCAACACTGAAGCTTTCTTT
TRBJ1-4 | NA | NA | TRBV15 | CATSPRREKLFF | TGTGCCACCAGCCCCCGGCGTGAAAAACTGTTTTTT
TRBJ1-1 | NA | NA | TRBV10-2 | CASNGVNTEAFF | TGCGCCAGCAATGGGGTGAACACTGAAGCTTTCTTT
TRBJ2-1 | once | TRBD2 | TRBV30 | CAWSPLRTSGRYEQFF | TGTGCCTGGAGCCCCCTCAGGACTAGCGGGAGGTATGAGCAGTTCTTC
TRBJ2-7 | few | NA | TRBV5-6 | CASSPTGVYEQYF | TGTGCCAGCAGCCCCACCGGGGTCTACGAGCAGTACTTC
TRBJ2-5 | NA | TRBD2 | TRBV7-9 | CASSLAAGGFQETQYF | TGTGCCAGCAGCTTAGCAGCGGGGGGATTTCAAGAGACCCAGTACTTC
TRBJ2-1 | NA | TRBD2 | TRBV5-1 | CASSLRPSGNNEQFF | TGCGCCAGCAGCTTGCGGCCTAGCGGCAACAATGAGCAGTTCTTC
TRBJ2-2 | NA | TRBD2 | TRBV19 | CASGTSGGAGGELFF | TGTGCCAGTGGAACTAGCGGGGGGGCTGGCGGGGAGCTGTTTTTT
TRBJ1-1 | NA | NA | TRBV7-2 | CASSLGGHLNTEAFF | TGTGCCAGCAGCTTAGGGGGTCACCTGAACACTGAAGCTTTCTTT
TRBJ1-2 | NA | NA | TRBV6-1 | CASSEALQTGYTF | TGTGCCAGCAGTGAAGCGCTGCAGACTGGCTACACCTTC
TRBJ2-1 | NA | TRBD2 | TRBV7-9 | CASSLSVGTSGTNEQFF | TGTGCCAGCAGCTTGTCGGTCGGGACTAGCGGGACTAATGAGCAGTTCTTC
TRBJ2-2 | NA | NA | TRBV6-2/TRBV6-3 | CASSYSLRELFF | TGTGCCAGCAGTTACTCTCTACGGGAGCTGTTTTTT
TRBJ2-3 | NA | TRBD2 | TRBV9 | CASSPRLAGSSTDTQYF | TGTGCCAGCAGCCCCCGACTAGCGGGGTCTAGCACAGATACGCAGTATTTT